Sequencing of this TCR beta chain was carried out in a study of glioma-infiltrating T cells. Overall study results and limits: Non-neoplastic patients had below-expected tissue-blood divergence, while all gliomas exceeded expectation.

V was clipped by 11 bases and J by 5 bases; unmatched bases: 9. The CDR3 runs to 15 residues. Germline V CDR1 and CDR2: LGHNA, YNFKEQ. This clonotype was detected a few times. Its antigen is still unknown. TCR alpha and beta CDR3 regions were amplified from RNA using iRepertoire nested multiplex PCR. A single record per CDR3 protein comes from TCRdb applying MiXCR to the multiplex PCR reads. Found here are about 130,000 distinct CDR3 sequences, around a quarter of them singletons; the top ten hold about a quarter. This chain links TRBV4-2 with TRBJ2-3, with TRBD2 identical over 14 bases. This clonotype was obtained from a human donor with low-grade glioma or glioblastoma, undergoing nonglioma brain surgery, or in good health (not recorded which). Sequenced: glioma tissue, nonneoplastic brain tissue, or PBMCs (not recorded which). CDR3 nucleotide sequence: TGTGCCGCCGGGACTAGCGGGGGCCAGGGAGATACGCAGTATTTT. Residues: CAAGTSGGQGDTQYF.